This entry concerns a single T cell receptor beta chain. Trimming shortened V by 0 bases and J by 10 bases, and 13 bases separated the two germline ends. There are 13 residues in the CDR3. Germline V gene data show CDR1 as GTSNPN and CDR2 as SVGIG (reference sequence). TCRdb's copy holds only in-frame clones and misses some; the assay was immunoSEQ multiplex PCR. The data hold about 1.1 million clones, with approximately 75% observed a single time. The sample originates from a study of shared clonotypes between healthy human individuals. The chain joins TRBV30 to TRBJ1-5; D unresolved. The clonotype was recovered from a man aged 18 to 35 in good health. Some clones in this sample may be carry-over from other donors' samples. The specimen was memory CD4+ T cells from PBMCs. The sample's subset: CD45RA-negative fraction. The CDR3 sequence is CAWSVRSVGPQHF. The CDR3 nucleotides read TGTGCCTGGAGTGTCCGGTCGGTTGGCCCCCAGCATTTT.